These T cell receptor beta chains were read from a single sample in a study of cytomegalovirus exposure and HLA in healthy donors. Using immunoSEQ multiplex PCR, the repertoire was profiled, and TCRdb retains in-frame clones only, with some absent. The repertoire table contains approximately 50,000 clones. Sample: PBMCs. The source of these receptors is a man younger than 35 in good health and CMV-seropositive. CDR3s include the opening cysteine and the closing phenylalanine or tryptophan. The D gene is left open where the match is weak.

cdr3_nt: TGTGCCAGCAGCCCGAGCGGGTGGGGGTTCGGAGATACGCAGTATTTT
cdr3_aa: CASSPSGWGFGDTQYF
v_call: TRBV14
j_call: TRBJ2-3
d_call: -

cdr3_nt: TGTGCCATCAAAGGACTAGCGTACGAGCAGTACTTC
cdr3_aa: CAIKGLAYEQYF
v_call: TRBV10-3
j_call: TRBJ2-7
d_call: TRBD2

cdr3_nt: TGTGCCAGTAGCAGGAAGAGTGAGCAGTTCTTC
cdr3_aa: CASSRKSEQFF
v_call: TRBV19
j_call: TRBJ2-1
d_call: -

cdr3_nt: TGCGCCAGCAGCTTGGCCAGGGGGACAGGACGTACCTACACTGAAGCTTTCTTT
cdr3_aa: CASSLARGTGRTYTEAFF
v_call: TRBV5-1
j_call: TRBJ1-1
d_call: TRBD1

cdr3_nt: TGTGCCAGCAGTCGGACAGGGGCCCACGAGCAGTACTTC
cdr3_aa: CASSRTGAHEQYF
v_call: TRBV27
j_call: TRBJ2-7
d_call: TRBD1

cdr3_nt: TGTGCCAGCAGCTTAGGTGGGACTAGCACAGATACGCAGTATTTT
cdr3_aa: CASSLGGTSTDTQYF
v_call: TRBV7-2
j_call: TRBJ2-3
d_call: -

cdr3_nt: TGTGCTAGTGGTTTGTACGAGGCCACGAACTATGGCTACACCTTC
cdr3_aa: CASGLYEATNYGYTF
v_call: TRBV12-5
j_call: TRBJ1-2
d_call: -

cdr3_nt: TGTGCCAGCAGTTACTCCGCCCGAGATTACGAGCAGTACTTC
cdr3_aa: CASSYSARDYEQYF
v_call: TRBV6-5
j_call: TRBJ2-7
d_call: -

cdr3_nt: TGTGCCAGCAGCTTACTCCCCAGCGGGAGTTTTGATACGCAGTATTTT
cdr3_aa: CASSLLPSGSFDTQYF
v_call: TRBV5-6
j_call: TRBJ2-3
d_call: TRBD2

cdr3_nt: TGTGCCAGCAGCTCACCGTTACAGGGTTCCTACGAGCAGTACTTC
cdr3_aa: CASSSPLQGSYEQYF
v_call: TRBV11-2
j_call: TRBJ2-7
d_call: -

cdr3_nt: TGTGCCTGGAGTTACGGACAGGGTTCGAATCAGCCCCAGCATTTT
cdr3_aa: CAWSYGQGSNQPQHF
v_call: TRBV30
j_call: TRBJ1-5
d_call: TRBD1

cdr3_nt: TGCGCCAGCAGCTTGTCGACTAGCGGGAGGTTCAATGAGCAGTTCTTC
cdr3_aa: CASSLSTSGRFNEQFF
v_call: TRBV5-1
j_call: TRBJ2-1
d_call: TRBD2

cdr3_nt: TGTGCCAGCAGCTTAGAGCTAGGGGCCAACTCTGGGGCCAACGTCCTGACTTTC
cdr3_aa: CASSLELGANSGANVLTF
v_call: TRBV7-9
j_call: TRBJ2-6
d_call: -

cdr3_nt: TGTGCCAGCAGCAAGGCCTTCCGGGACAGGGGACAGTACTTC
cdr3_aa: CASSKAFRDRGQYF
v_call: TRBV7-9
j_call: TRBJ2-7
d_call: TRBD1

cdr3_nt: TGCGCCAGCAGCTTGGCGGGTAGCGGGAGTTACAATGAGCAGTTCTTC
cdr3_aa: CASSLAGSGSYNEQFF
v_call: TRBV5-1
j_call: TRBJ2-1
d_call: TRBD2

cdr3_nt: TGTGCCAGTAGTATCTCGGGGGGCAATGAGCAGTTCTTC
cdr3_aa: CASSISGGNEQFF
v_call: TRBV19
j_call: TRBJ2-1
d_call: TRBD2

cdr3_nt: TGCGCCAGCAGCTGGGGGGTTCTAGCGGGAGGGTACAATGAGCAGTTCTTC
cdr3_aa: CASSWGVLAGGYNEQFF
v_call: TRBV5-1
j_call: TRBJ2-1
d_call: TRBD2